Below, 30 T cell receptor beta chains from the same sample are listed, as sequenced in a study of immune cell composition in non-small cell lung cancer. Sequenced by immunoSEQ multiplex PCR; TCRdb stores in-frame clones only, minus some. The sample has fewer than 6,500 clones; about 83% are singletons. Sequences were obtained from lung tumor tissue. The receptors originated from a human donor with non-small cell lung cancer.

This chain connects TRBV6-5 to TRBJ1-1; TRBD1 is a possible D gene (5 bases). The CDR3 spans 15 residues. CDR1 and CDR2 from the germline V gene are MNHEY and SVGAGI. V lost 0 bases to trimming and J lost 5 bases, with 13 bases between them. CDR3 nucleotide sequence: TGTGCCAGCAGTTACTCAGCAGGGAAAAGGACTGAAGCTTTCTTT. Translated: CASSYSAGKRTEAFF.

This sequence joins TRBV4-2 and TRBJ1-2, with D maybe TRBD1 (5 bases). Trimming removed 0 bases from V and 2 bases from J, with 16 bases in between. Germline V gene data show CDR1 as LGHNA and CDR2 as YNFKEQ. The CDR3 is made up of 17 amino acids. CDR3 protein: CASSQEVLAGRNYGYTF. CDR3 DNA: TGTGCCAGCAGCCAAGAAGTATTAGCGGGACGCAACTATGGCTACACCTTC.

This chain links TRBV28 with TRBJ2-2; 7 bases line up with TRBD1. The germline gives CDR1 MDHEN, CDR2 SYDVKM. The V and J ends lost 3 bases and 1 base, in that order; junction bases with no gene match: 2. The CDR3 is 15 residues long. CDR3 loop: CASSLRQGNTGELFF. The CDR3 DNA sequence: TGTGCCAGCAGTTTGAGACAGGGGAACACCGGGGAGCTGTTTTTT. Supplemented by reference TRBV28 and TRBJ2-2, the full variable domain reads DVKVTQSSRYLVKRTGEKVFLECVQDMDHENMFWYRQDPGLGLRLIYFSYDVKMKEKGDIPEGYSVSREKKERFSLILESASTNQTSMYLCASSLRQGNTGELFFGEGSRLTVL.

V gene TRBV27 combines with J gene TRBJ2-2, with TRBD2 matching over 11 bases. The V segment lost 3 bases and the J segment 7 bases; nucleotides outside the gene matches: 10. The CDR3 is 17 residues long. Germline V gives CDR1 MNHEY, CDR2 SMNVEV (reference sequence). CDR3 amino acids: CASSLPTSGASVGELFF. The CDR3 DNA sequence: TGTGCCAGCAGTTTGCCGACTAGCGGGGCAAGCGTCGGGGAGCTGTTTTTT.

The chain links TRBV7-2 to TRBJ1-5; D remains ambiguous. The CDR3 has 15 amino acids. Trimming pared 2 bases from V and 5 bases from J, leaving 13 bases between. Germline CDR1 and CDR2: SGHTA and FQGNSA. The CDR3 spells CASSLTALLHQPQHF. The CDR3 DNA reads TGTGCCAGCAGCTTAACAGCCCTCTTGCATCAGCCCCAGCATTTT.

The gene calls are TRBV27 and TRBJ1-1; TRBD1 might be the D (5 bases). Germline V gene data show CDR1 as MNHEY and CDR2 as SMNVEV (reference sequence). V was shortened by 0 bases and J by 1 base, with 9 bases between the two germline ends. The CDR3 runs to 15 residues. Here the CDR3 reads CASSLSQGGNTEAFF. In DNA, the CDR3 is TGTGCCAGCAGTTTATCGCAGGGTGGGAACACTGAAGCTTTCTTT.

The chain employs TRBV27 and TRBJ2-1; TRBD1 matches 7 bases. V lost 4 bases to trimming and J lost 0 bases; unmatched junction nucleotides: 3. Per the germline V gene, CDR1 is MNHEY and CDR2 is SMNVEV (reference sequence). The CDR3 has 15 amino acids. CDR3: CASSYQGDSYNEQFF. As DNA, the CDR3 is TGTGCCAGCAGTTATCAGGGGGACTCCTACAATGAGCAGTTCTTC.

The chain recombines TRBV4-3 with TRBJ2-3; possibly TRBD1 for D (6 bases). The CDR3 is 15 amino acids. Per the germline V gene, CDR1 is LGHNA and CDR2 is YSLEER. V lost 0 bases and J lost 3, with 10 bases in between. The CDR3 region has the DNA TGCGCCAGCAGCCAAGATAAGGGGGTAACAGATACGCAGTATTTT. It is translated as CASSQDKGVTDTQYF.

CDR3 sequence (DNA): TGTGCCAGCAGCTTAGGGGCCGGGGAGTTCTTC. Translating it yields CASSLGAGEFF. The chain recombines TRBV7-2 with TRBJ2-1; possibly TRBD2 for D (5 bases). The CDR3 covers 11 residues. Germline values: CDR1 SGHTA, CDR2 FQGNSA. Trimming took 1 base from V and 14 from J, leaving 9 bases between them.

This rearrangement joins TRBV5-6 to TRBJ1-1; D perhaps matches TRBD1 (6 bases). This CDR3 region has 13 residues. CDR1 and CDR2 (germline): SGHDT, YYEEEE. Deletions cut 6 bases from V and 2 bases from J, with 11 bases between. DNA for the CDR3: TGTGCCAGCACCCCGGGGGGCAACACTGAAGCTTTCTTT. This encodes CASTPGGNTEAFF. Using reference TRBV5-6 and TRBJ1-1 for the parts outside the CDR3, the full variable domain is DAGVTQSPTHLIKTRGQQVTLRCSPKSGHDTVSWYQQALGQGPQFIFQYYEEEERQRGNFPDRFSGHQFPNYSSELNVNALLLGDSALYLCASTPGGNTEAFFGQGTRLTVV.

The chain uses TRBV7-8 and TRBJ1-1, with 9 nucleotides matching TRBD1. Germline V gives CDR1 SGHVS, CDR2 FQNEAQ. The CDR3 runs 17 residues. After removal of 3 bases from V and 1 base from J, the junction contained 9 bases not matched to a gene. The CDR3 sequence: CASSLKAGTGRNTEAFF. CDR3 nucleotide sequence: TGTGCCAGCAGCTTGAAGGCCGGGACAGGGAGGAACACTGAAGCTTTCTTT.

The chain has TRBV2 and TRBJ1-3; 8 bases agree with TRBD1. The CDR3 has 15 amino acids. V lost 6 bases, J lost 4 bases, and 8 bases stayed unmatched. Germline V gene lookup returns CDR1 SNHLY and CDR2 FYNNEI. CDR3 DNA sequence: TGTGCCAGCAGAGCCACAGGGGGTGAAGGAAACACCATATATTTT. It translates to CASRATGGEGNTIYF.

V and J are TRBV18 and TRBJ2-7; 10 nucleotides align to TRBD1. Trimming cost V 2 bases and J 4 bases; bases outside gene matches: 5. Germline V gene sequence: CDR1 KGHSH, CDR2 LQKENI. The CDR3 extends over 15 amino acids. For the CDR3, the DNA is TGTGCCAGCTCACCAGCTCCGGGACAGGGGTACGAGCAGTACTTC. Encoded protein: CASSPAPGQGYEQYF.

This sequence joins TRBV7-2 and TRBJ2-5, with 9 bases matching TRBD2. V lost 3 bases to trimming and J lost 5 bases; unmatched junction nucleotides: 7. The length of the CDR3 is 15 residues. Germline values: CDR1 SGHTA, CDR2 FQGNSA. The chain's CDR3 is CASSFQGGGGETQYF. CDR3 nucleotides: TGTGCCAGCAGCTTTCAAGGCGGGGGGGGCGAGACCCAGTACTTC.

V gene TRBV19 combines with J gene TRBJ1-2, with 7 bases identical to TRBD1. The CDR3 totals 15 residues. From germline, CDR1 is LNHDA and CDR2 SQIVND (reference sequence). V lost 4 bases and J lost 0; bases outside the gene matches: 5. This CDR3 reads CASSTGDRSNYGYTF. The CDR3 DNA reads as TGTGCCAGTAGTACTGGGGACAGATCTAACTATGGCTACACCTTC.

The gene calls are TRBV10-3 and TRBJ1-3, with D hard to call. CDR1 and CDR2 from the germline V gene are ENHRY and SYGVKD. V was trimmed by 6 bases and J by 3 bases, leaving 15 bases between them. CDR3 length: 15 amino acids. The CDR3 DNA sequence: TGTGCCATCAGCCCCCAGGTGGGAGGTGGAAACACCATATATTTT. It translates to CAISPQVGGGNTIYF.

This clone is categorized as medium-sized (0.01 to 0.1%). This chain links TRBV30 with TRBJ1-6, with 11 nucleotides matching TRBD1. The trim removed 0 bases at V and 13 bases at J, leaving 5 bases unmatched. The CDR3 runs to 14 residues. Germline assignment: CDR1 GTSNPN and CDR2 SVGIG (reference sequence). CDR3 sequence: CAWSVGDRGKPLHF. CDR3 nucleotides: TGTGCCTGGAGTGTCGGGGACAGGGGGAAGCCCCTCCACTTT. The full variable domain, its missing parts supplied by reference TRBV30 and TRBJ1-6, is SQTIHQWPATLVQPVGSPLSLECTVEGTSNPNLYWYRQAAGRGLQLLFYSVGIGQISSEVPQNLSASRPQDRQFILSSKKLLLSDSGFYLCAWSVGDRGKPLHFGNGTRLTVT.

This rearrangement joins TRBV28 to TRBJ2-3; 9 nucleotides align to TRBD1. The germline CDR1 and CDR2 sequences are MDHEN and SYDVKM. The CDR3 length is 19 residues. The V and J ends lost 1 base and 2 bases, in that order; junction bases with no gene match: 13. The CDR3 DNA sequence: TGTGCCAGCAGTTTATTTCTAAGTACCGGGACAGGGTTCACAGATACGCAGTATTTT. Its translation: CASSLFLSTGTGFTDTQYF.

The V gene is TRBV29-1, the J gene TRBJ2-7; 8 bases match TRBD1. Germline V gene lookup returns CDR1 SQVTM and CDR2 ANQGSEA. J gave up 1 base and V 6 bases, and 8 bases lay outside the gene matches. This CDR3 comprises 14 residues. CDR3 protein: CSVGDRGSSYEQYF. The CDR3, as DNA: TGCAGCGTCGGTGACAGGGGAAGTTCCTACGAGCAGTACTTC.

This sequence joins TRBV29-1 and TRBJ1-4, with D unresolved. With 4 bases removed from V and 4 bases from J, the gap between germline ends came to 10 bases. The CDR3 has 13 amino acids. The germline V gene encodes CDR1 SQVTM and CDR2 ANQGSEA. CDR3 in amino acids: CSVVSQYNEKLFF. The CDR3 nucleotides read TGCAGCGTTGTTTCTCAGTATAATGAAAAACTGTTTTTT.

The V gene is TRBV18, the J gene TRBJ2-7; 8 bases agree with TRBD1. The CDR3 runs to 13 residues. The ends lost 6 bases at V and 7 bases at J; junction bases unmatched: 8. Germline assignment: CDR1 KGHSH and CDR2 LQKENI. CDR3 sequence: CASSRDRGGEQYF. CDR3 in DNA: TGTGCCAGCTCCCGAGACAGGGGTGGTGAGCAGTACTTC.

The rearrangement uses TRBV30 and TRBJ1-1; TRBD1 might be the D (5 bases). Trimming cost V 6 bases and J 1 base, with 9 bases left between them. This CDR3 comprises 12 residues. Germline V gene data show CDR1 as GTSNPN and CDR2 as SVGIG (reference sequence). In DNA, the CDR3 is TGTGCCTGTCACAGGAAGAACACTGAAGCTTTCTTT. Translated: CACHRKNTEAFF.

The V and J genes are TRBV29-1 and TRBJ1-1, with D perhaps matching TRBD1 (5 bases). Trimming took 7 bases from V and 4 from J, leaving 16 bases between them. CDR3 length equals 13 residues. The germline V gene has CDR1 SQVTM and CDR2 ANQGSEA. CDR3 region: CSAGLLGGTEAFF. The CDR3 DNA sequence: TGCAGCGCCGGACTCTTGGGGGGCACTGAAGCTTTCTTT.

V gene TRBV6-6 combines with J gene TRBJ2-1; 7 bases match TRBD2. This CDR3 spans 12 amino acids. V shed 8 bases, J shed 9 bases, and the junction held 7 bases outside the gene matches. Germline CDR1 and CDR2: MNHNY and SVGAGI (reference sequence). Here the CDR3 reads CASYWGGSEQFF. In nucleotides, the CDR3 is TGTGCCAGCTACTGGGGGGGATCTGAGCAGTTCTTC.

The chain links TRBV7-2 to TRBJ2-3, with 9 bases that match TRBD2. V gave up 5 bases and J gave up 6 bases; unmatched junction bases: 15. CDR3 length: 17 amino acids. Per the germline V gene, CDR1 is SGHTA and CDR2 is FQGNSA. For the CDR3, the DNA is TGTGCCAGCAGCCCTCGGAGTAGCGGGGGAGGGCTGGATACGCAGTATTTT. It yields the protein CASSPRSSGGGLDTQYF.

The V call is TRBV10-2, the J call TRBJ2-1, with TRBD2 matching over 8 bases. This CDR3 comprises 13 residues. Germline V gene data show CDR1 as WSHSY and CDR2 as SAAADI. V lost 3 bases to trimming and J lost 12 bases; unmatched junction nucleotides: 7. The CDR3 DNA reads TGCGCCAGCAGTGACAATCTGAGCGGGGGGCAGTTCTTC. Translation gives CASSDNLSGGQFF.

The chain combines TRBV7-8 with TRBJ2-3, with a possible D match to TRBD2 (5 bases). Germline V lookup: CDR1 SGHVS, CDR2 FQNEAQ. Trimming removed 1 base at V and 1 base at J, with 12 bases between. CDR3 size: 16 residues. The CDR3 sequence is CASSLGVVGGTDTQYF. The CDR3 coding sequence is TGTGCCAGCAGCTTAGGGGTGGTCGGGGGCACAGATACGCAGTATTTT.

The chain employs TRBV5-1 and TRBJ2-1; 8 nucleotides match TRBD1. The CDR3 length is 17 residues. The V and J ends lost 4 bases and 2 bases, in that order; junction bases with no gene match: 11. Germline V gene lookup returns CDR1 SGHRS and CDR2 YFSETQ. CDR3 nucleotide sequence: TGCGCCAGCAGCCCCCTCCCCACAGGGGGAGCCTACAATGAGCAGTTCTTC. Translating it yields CASSPLPTGGAYNEQFF.

CDR3 coding DNA: TGTGCCAGCAGTTACGGAGCGGGGGTTTACTTC. It is translated as CASSYGAGVYF. This rearrangement joins TRBV6-5 to TRBJ2-5; 8 nucleotides align to TRBD2. Germline V gene data show CDR1 as MNHEY and CDR2 as SVGAGI. This CDR3 comprises 11 residues. V lost 2 bases and J lost 14; bases outside the gene matches: 4.

In DNA, the CDR3 is TGTGCCAGCAGCGCGTTGACAGGGTTTCAGCCCCAGCATTTT. Its protein product is CASSALTGFQPQHF. The chain recombines TRBV7-2 with TRBJ1-5, with 7 bases that match TRBD1. The CDR3 totals 14 residues. The V and J ends lost 5 bases and 6 bases, in that order; junction bases with no gene match: 7. Germline V lookup: CDR1 SGHTA, CDR2 FQGNSA.